This T cell receptor (beta chain) originates from a study of shared clonotypes between healthy human individuals. Donors comprised healthy HIV-negative adults lacking recent acute infections or vaccinations. The CDR3 spans 13 residues. Trimming removed 3 bases at V and 5 bases at J, with 10 bases between. The germline CDR1 and CDR2 sequences are KGHSH and LQKENI. Spread over ten immunoSEQ deep assay plates, unsorted PBMC DNA underwent sequencing. The repertoire was sequenced with immunoSEQ multiplex PCR; TCRdb's copy has only in-frame clones and lacks some. This sample yields nearly 500,000 clones, of which over 65% are seen a single time; over 10% belongs to the top ten.

This sequence originates from a woman between 40 and 50 years old in good health. Some clones in this sample may be carry-over from other donors' samples. Source material: PBMCs. This rearrangement joins TRBV18 to TRBJ2-5; weak D call: TRBD1 (5 bases). The CDR3 reads CASSPDSGETQYF. The CDR3 DNA sequence: TGTGCCAGCTCACCCGACAGTGGGGAGACCCAGTACTTC. Supplemented by reference TRBV18 and TRBJ2-5, the full variable domain reads NAGVMQNPRHLVRRRGQEARLRCSPMKGHSHVYWYRQLPEEGLKFMVYLQKENIIDESGMPKERFSAEFPKEGPSILRIQQVVRGDSAAYFCASSPDSGETQYFGPGTRLLVL.